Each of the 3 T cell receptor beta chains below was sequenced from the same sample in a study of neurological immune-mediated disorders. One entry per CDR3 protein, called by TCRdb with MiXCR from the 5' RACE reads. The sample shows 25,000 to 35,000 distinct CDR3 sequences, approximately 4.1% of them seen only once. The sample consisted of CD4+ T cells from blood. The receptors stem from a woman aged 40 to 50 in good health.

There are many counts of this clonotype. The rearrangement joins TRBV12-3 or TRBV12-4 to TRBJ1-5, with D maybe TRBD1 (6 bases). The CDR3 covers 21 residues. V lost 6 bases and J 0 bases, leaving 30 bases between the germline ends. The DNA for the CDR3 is TGTGCCAGCAGCTCCCACCCCAGGAGCTCCGGGACATTTTATAGCAATCAGCCCCAGCATTTT. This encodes CASSSHPRSSGTFYSNQPQHF.

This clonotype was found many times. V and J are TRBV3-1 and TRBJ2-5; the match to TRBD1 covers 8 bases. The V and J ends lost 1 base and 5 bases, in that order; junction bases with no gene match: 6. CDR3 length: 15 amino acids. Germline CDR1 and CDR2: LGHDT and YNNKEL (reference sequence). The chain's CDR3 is CASSQGTGSGETQYF. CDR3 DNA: TGTGCCAGCAGCCAAGGGACAGGGTCGGGGGAGACCCAGTACTTC.

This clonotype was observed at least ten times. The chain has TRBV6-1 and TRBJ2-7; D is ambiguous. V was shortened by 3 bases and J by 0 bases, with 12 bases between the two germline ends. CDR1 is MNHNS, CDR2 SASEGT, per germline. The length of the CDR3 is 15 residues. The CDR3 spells CASSDPGLISYEQYF. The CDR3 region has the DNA TGTGCCAGCAGTGATCCGGGCCTTATCTCCTACGAGCAGTACTTC.